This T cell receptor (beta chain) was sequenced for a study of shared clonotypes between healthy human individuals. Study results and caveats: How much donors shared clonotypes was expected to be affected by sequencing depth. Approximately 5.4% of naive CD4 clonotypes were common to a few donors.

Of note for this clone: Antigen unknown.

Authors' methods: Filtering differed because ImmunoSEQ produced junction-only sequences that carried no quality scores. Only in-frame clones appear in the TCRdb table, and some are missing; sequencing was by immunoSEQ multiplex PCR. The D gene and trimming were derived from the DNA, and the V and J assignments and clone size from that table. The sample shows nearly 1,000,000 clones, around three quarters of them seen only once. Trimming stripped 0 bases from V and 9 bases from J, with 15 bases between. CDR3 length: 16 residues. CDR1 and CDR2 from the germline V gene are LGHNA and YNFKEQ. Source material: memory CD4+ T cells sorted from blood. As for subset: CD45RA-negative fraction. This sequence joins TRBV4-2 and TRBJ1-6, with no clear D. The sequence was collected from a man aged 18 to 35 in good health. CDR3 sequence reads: CASSQEWQEAGSPLHF. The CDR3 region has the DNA TGTGCCAGCAGCCAAGAATGGCAGGAGGCCGGTTCACCCCTCCACTTT.